These 24 T cell receptor beta chains share one sample of origin, sequenced in a study of tumor and adjacent non-tumor tissue in lung cancer. No cell sorting was done before RNA was extracted from the tissue. A modified ARM-PCR protocol with three rounds of nested PCR amplified TCRbeta. TCRdb re-derived calls from the multiplex PCR reads in MiXCR, one entry per CDR3 protein. The profile covers 100,000 to 150,000 distinct CDR3 sequences, with approximately 71% appearing a single time and roughly 13% taken by the ten largest. The sequenced sample was lung tumor tissue. The receptors were sampled from a man aged 25-40 years with non-small cell lung cancer.

The table lists this clonotype with many counts. The rearrangement uses TRBV6-1 and TRBJ2-7; D unresolved. The length of the CDR3 is 11 residues. CDR1 and CDR2 from the germline V gene are MNHNS and SASEGT. V was clipped by 6 bases and J by 8 bases, with 11 bases between them. In nucleotides, the CDR3 is TGTGCCAGCAGCAGGTCAGACAAGCAGTACTTC. This codes for CASSRSDKQYF.

On this clonotype: Being one base from a much bigger clone, this may be a read error. The CDR3 carries no conserved terminal phenylalanine or tryptophan, so it likely arises from a read error. This chain connects TRBV11-2 to TRBJ1-1; the match to TRBD1 covers 7 bases. The germline V gene encodes CDR1 SGHAT and CDR2 FQNNGV. The length of the CDR3 is 14 residues. CDR3 loop: CAGSPRGYDTEAFL. Here the CDR3 DNA reads TGTGCCGGCAGCCCCAGGGGGTATGACACTGAAGCTTTCCTT.

Remarks on this clonotype: The CDR3 does not end in the conserved phenylalanine or tryptophan, so this is likely a read error. The chain carries TRBV11-2 and TRBJ2-3; TRBD1 might be the D (6 bases). CDR1 and CDR2 from the germline V gene are SGHAT and FQNNGV. This CDR3 has 16 residues. The DNA for the CDR3 is TGTGCCAGCAGCGCCAACCTTGGACAGCACACAGATATGCAGTATTCT. This encodes CASSANLGQHTDMQYS.

Note on this clonotype: The junction departs from germline at one end; a sequencing error may be responsible. The V gene is TRBV5-4, the J gene TRBJ2-1; D might be TRBD2 (6 bases). From germline, CDR1 is SGHNT and CDR2 YYREEE (reference sequence). This CDR3 is built from 14 residues. This chain's CDR3 is CASSLGGAYNELFF. The CDR3 bases are TGTGCCAGCAGCTTGGGCGGGGCCTACAATGAGCTGTTCTTC.

Comment on this clonotype: A much larger clone lies a single base off, so this may be a read error. The rearrangement uses TRBV6-5 and TRBJ1-2, with D possibly being TRBD1 (5 bases). In germline, CDR1 is MNHEY, CDR2 SVGAGI. Trimming shortened V by 5 bases and J by 5 bases, and 18 bases separated the two germline ends. The CDR3 is made up of 15 amino acids. The CDR3 loop reads CASSPQRQREYGYTF. CDR3 nucleotides: TGTGCCAGCAGTCCCCAGAGACAGAGGGAATATGGCTACACCTTC.

A note on this clonotype: This could be a read error, since a much larger clone is one nucleotide away. This chain links TRBV4-1 with TRBJ1-6; maybe TRBD1 (5 bases). The CDR3 sequence is 16 residues long. The germline V gene has CDR1 MGHRA and CDR2 YSYEKL. The CDR3 sequence is CASSQEVRRVNSPLQF. Written as DNA, the CDR3 is TGCGCCAGCAGCCAAGAAGTTCGCAGGGTTAATTCACCCCTCCAGTTT.

Regarding this clonotype: This could be a read error, since a much larger clone is one nucleotide away. The chain employs TRBV6-5 and TRBJ1-2; the D is unclear. Germline values: CDR1 MNHEY, CDR2 SVGAGI. The CDR3 loop spans 16 amino acids. Trimming shortened V by 2 bases and J by 4 bases, and 17 bases separated the two germline ends. This CDR3 reads CASSYNPGSPAYGYTF. The CDR3 DNA sequence: TGTGCCAGCAGTTACAACCCGGGGAGCCCGGCCTATGGCTACACCTTC.

This clonotype came up many times. This chain links TRBV5-1 with TRBJ1-1; D unresolved. V gave up 0 bases and J gave up 1 base, with 4 bases separating them. Germline CDR1 and CDR2: SGHRS and YFSETQ. This CDR3 comprises 13 residues. The CDR3, as DNA: TGCGCCAGCAGCTTGGACACGAACACTGAAGCTTTCTTT. Its translation: CASSLDTNTEAFF.

To note about this clonotype: At one boundary the junction diverges from the germline segment, which might be a read error. The genes are TRBV4-3 and TRBJ1-1; D is undetermined. CDR1 is LGHNA, CDR2 YSLEER, per germline. The CDR3 runs 15 residues. CDR3 amino acids: CTSSQDGLLNTETFF. In DNA form, the CDR3 reads TGCACCAGCAGCCAAGATGGACTCCTGAACACTGAAACTTTCTTT.

There are many counts of this clonotype. This chain links TRBV4-2 with TRBJ1-2; TRBD1 might be the D (6 bases). Germline assignment: CDR1 LGHNA and CDR2 YNFKEQ. This CDR3 has 14 amino acids. V lost 3 bases to trimming and J lost 7 bases, with 15 bases between them. The CDR3 DNA sequence: TGTGCCAGCAGCCATTTCTCAGGGGCGGGTGGCTACACCTTC. This gives the protein CASSHFSGAGGYTF.

As concerns this clonotype: An end of the junction does not agree with germline; a read error may underlie this. The rearrangement joins TRBV20-1 to TRBJ1-2, with D possibly being TRBD1 (5 bases). Germline lookup yields CDR1 DFQATT and CDR2 SNEGSKA (reference sequence). This CDR3 is built from 15 residues. The CDR3 is CSAGDSRQGNYGYTF. CDR3 bases: TGTAGTGCTGGAGATTCGAGGCAGGGAAACTATGGCTACACCTTC.

As to this clonotype: A junction boundary mismatches the germline segment, possibly from a read error. CDR3 residues: CSSSWDRGEKFF. In DNA, the CDR3 is TGTTCCAGCAGCTGGGACAGGGGCGAGAAGTTCTTC. This sequence joins TRBV11-2 and TRBJ2-1; 10 bases agree with TRBD1. CDR3 size: 12 residues. Per the germline V gene, CDR1 is SGHAT and CDR2 is FQNNGV.

This clonotype was counted at least ten times. The J gene is TRBJ1-5, the V gene TRBV29-1; TRBD1 is a possible D gene (5 bases). Looked up from germline, CDR1 is SQVTM and CDR2 is ANQGSEA. The CDR3 is 17 residues long. Trimming removed 3 bases at V and 0 bases at J, with 18 bases between. CDR3 in amino acids: CSVEEGRQPISNQPQHF. The CDR3 DNA sequence: TGCAGCGTTGAGGAGGGGCGGCAGCCGATTAGCAATCAGCCCCAGCATTTT.

The chain uses TRBV11-1 and TRBJ1-1; 8 bases match TRBD1. V was clipped by 5 bases and J by 4 bases; unmatched bases: 15. CDR3 length: 17 amino acids. Germline CDR1 is SGHAT and CDR2 is FQDESV (reference sequence). DNA of the CDR3: TGTGCCAGCAGCAGAATAGGTGGACAGGGAGTCGGCACTGAAGCTTTCTTT. Encoded protein: CASSRIGGQGVGTEAFF.

In regard to this clonotype: With a much larger clone just one base away, this may be a read error. The rearrangement joins TRBV20-1 to TRBJ2-7; the D gene is possibly TRBD2 (7 bases). The CDR3 extends over 13 amino acids. Germline loops: CDR1 DFQATT, CDR2 SNEGSKA (reference sequence). CDR3 region: CCARGGGDYEQYF. The CDR3 DNA follows: TGCTGTGCAAGGGGGGGCGGGGACTACGAGCAGTACTTC.

Of note for this clonotype: An end of the junction differs from the germline gene, which may be a read error. V and J are TRBV29-1 and TRBJ2-2, with TRBD1 matching 10 bases. CDR3 size: 15 residues. The germline V gene has CDR1 SQVTM and CDR2 ANQGSEA. Here the CDR3 reads CCVAPGQGHTGELFF. For the CDR3, the DNA is TGCTGCGTTGCCCCGGGACAGGGGCACACCGGGGAACTGTTTTTT.

A remark on this clonotype: This may arise from a read error, as a much more abundant clone is one base away. The CDR3 is CASSLAMAQNCEQYF. In DNA form, the CDR3 reads TGTGCCAGCAGCTTGGCAATGGCGCAAAACTGCGAGCAGTACTTC. This sequence joins TRBV5-6 and TRBJ2-7; D uncertain. Deletions cut 0 bases from V and 6 bases from J, with 16 bases between. Germline loops: CDR1 SGHDT, CDR2 YYEEEE. This CDR3 is built from 15 residues.

This clonotype was counted a few times. V is TRBV12-3 or TRBV12-4 and J is TRBJ2-2; D possibly corresponds to TRBD2 (5 bases). This CDR3 comprises 12 residues. Trimming shortened V by 7 bases and J by 7 bases, and 10 bases separated the two germline ends. The CDR3 loop is CASTNGVGELFF. CDR3 nucleotides: TGTGCCAGCACTAACGGGGTCGGGGAGCTGTTTTTT.

Concerning this clonotype itself: This may come from a read error, since a much larger clone is one base off. This chain connects TRBV20-1 to TRBJ2-7; TRBD2 matches 7 bases. The junction had 7 bases not matched to a gene; V was cut back by 6 bases and J by 2 bases. The CDR3 loop spans 13 amino acids. Germline values: CDR1 DFQATT, CDR2 SNEGSKA (reference sequence). The DNA of the CDR3 is TGCAGTGCGGGAGGGCAGCAGACCTACGAGCAGTACTTC. Amino acids: CSAGGQQTYEQYF.

Regarding this clonotype: The junction shows a germline mismatch at one end, possibly a read error. The chain has TRBV5-4 and TRBJ2-3; 13 bases fit TRBD2. There are 17 residues in the CDR3. Per germline, CDR1 SGHNT and CDR2 YYREEE (reference sequence). The CDR3 DNA is TGTGCCAGCAGCCCCCGACTAGCGGGGGGCAGCATAGATACGCAGTATTTT. It specifies CASSPRLAGGSIDTQYF.

The sample holds many counts of this clonotype. The chain links TRBV29-1 to TRBJ2-1; 10 bases match TRBD1. V lost 4 bases to trimming and J lost 7 bases; unmatched junction nucleotides: 4. Germline V CDR1 and CDR2: SQVTM, ANQGSEA. The CDR3 consists of 13 residues. CDR3 coding DNA: TGCAGCGTTGTGGACAGGGGGTTTAATGAGCAGTTCTTC. As protein: CSVVDRGFNEQFF.

The table lists this clonotype with many counts. V usage is TRBV20-1 and J usage is TRBJ2-3; 9 nucleotides line up with TRBD2. V was clipped by 0 bases and J by 4 bases; unmatched bases: 8. This CDR3 region has 16 residues. Germline V gives CDR1 DFQATT, CDR2 SNEGSKA (reference sequence). The CDR3 loop reads CSARDFFIAGADTQYF. The CDR3 DNA is TGCAGTGCTAGAGATTTTTTCATAGCGGGAGCAGATACGCAGTATTTT.

Turning to this clonotype: The junction departs from germline at one end; a sequencing error may be responsible. This chain joins TRBV20-1 and TRBJ2-7, with D tentatively TRBD1 or TRBD2 (5 bases each). CDR1 and CDR2 (germline): DFQATT, SNEGSKA (reference sequence). This CDR3 region has 12 residues. CDR3 nucleotides: TGCAGTGCTGTCCGGGACCCCTACGAGCAATACTTC. It codes for CSAVRDPYEQYF.

Concerning this clonotype: It may be a read error: a sequence one base away is much more abundant. This CDR3 reads CASTRGTGALEQYF. The CDR3 coding sequence is TGTGCCAGCACCCGGGGGACAGGGGCTCTCGAGCAGTACTTC. The chain has TRBV11-2 and TRBJ2-7; TRBD1 agrees at 10 bases. CDR1 is SGHAT and CDR2 is FQNNGV in the germline V gene. With 7 bases clipped from V and 6 bases from J, the junction kept 9 bases outside the gene matches. The CDR3 is 14 amino acids.